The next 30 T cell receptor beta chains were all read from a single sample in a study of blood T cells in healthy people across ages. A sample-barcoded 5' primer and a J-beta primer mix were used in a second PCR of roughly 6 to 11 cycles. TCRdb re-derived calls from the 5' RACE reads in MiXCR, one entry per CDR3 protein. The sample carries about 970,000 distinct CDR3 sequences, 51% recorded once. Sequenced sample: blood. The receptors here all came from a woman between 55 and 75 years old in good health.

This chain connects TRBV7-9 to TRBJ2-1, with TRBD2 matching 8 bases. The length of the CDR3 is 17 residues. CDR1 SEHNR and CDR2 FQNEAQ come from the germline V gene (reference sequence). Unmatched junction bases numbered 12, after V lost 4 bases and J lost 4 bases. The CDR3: CASSYLSGRGGYNEQFF. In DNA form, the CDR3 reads TGTGCCAGCAGCTACCTATCGGGACGCGGGGGGTACAATGAGCAGTTCTTC.

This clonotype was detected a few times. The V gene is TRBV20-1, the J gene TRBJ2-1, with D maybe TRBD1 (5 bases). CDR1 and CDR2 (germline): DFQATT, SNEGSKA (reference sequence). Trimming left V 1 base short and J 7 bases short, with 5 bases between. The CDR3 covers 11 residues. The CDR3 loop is CSARGTNEQFF. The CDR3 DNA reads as TGCAGTGCTAGAGGGACAAATGAGCAGTTCTTC.

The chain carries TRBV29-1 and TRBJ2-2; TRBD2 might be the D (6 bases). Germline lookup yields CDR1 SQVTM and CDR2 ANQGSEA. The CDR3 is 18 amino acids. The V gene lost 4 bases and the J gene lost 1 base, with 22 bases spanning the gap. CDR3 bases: TGCAGCGTTGGCCCGGACTACTCCTCGCCTCTGAACACCGGGGAGCTGTTTTTT. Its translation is CSVGPDYSSPLNTGELFF.

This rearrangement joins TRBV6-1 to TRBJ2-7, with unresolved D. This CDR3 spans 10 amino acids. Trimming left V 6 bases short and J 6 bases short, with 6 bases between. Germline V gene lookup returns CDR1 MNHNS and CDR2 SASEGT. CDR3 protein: CASRDVEQYF. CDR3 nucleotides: TGTGCCAGCAGGGATGTCGAGCAGTACTTC.

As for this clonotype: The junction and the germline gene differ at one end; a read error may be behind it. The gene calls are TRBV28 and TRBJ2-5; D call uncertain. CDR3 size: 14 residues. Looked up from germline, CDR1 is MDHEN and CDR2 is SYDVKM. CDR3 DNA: TGTGCCGGCAGTTTTAGTGGGGAAGCGGAGACCCAGTACTTC. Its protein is CAGSFSGEAETQYF.

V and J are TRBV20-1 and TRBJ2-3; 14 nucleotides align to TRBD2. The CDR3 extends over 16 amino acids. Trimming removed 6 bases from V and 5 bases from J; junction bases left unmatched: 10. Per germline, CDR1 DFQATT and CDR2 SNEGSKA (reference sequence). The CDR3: CSANGLAGGSGDTQYF. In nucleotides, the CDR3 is TGCAGTGCCAACGGACTAGCGGGGGGCTCCGGAGATACGCAGTATTTT.

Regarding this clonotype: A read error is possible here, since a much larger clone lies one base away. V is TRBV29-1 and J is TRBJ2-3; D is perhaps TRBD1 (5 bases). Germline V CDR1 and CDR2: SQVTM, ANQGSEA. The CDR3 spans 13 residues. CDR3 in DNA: TGCAGCGTTGACCAGGGATTCACAGAGACGCAGTATTTT. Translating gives CSVDQGFTETQYF.

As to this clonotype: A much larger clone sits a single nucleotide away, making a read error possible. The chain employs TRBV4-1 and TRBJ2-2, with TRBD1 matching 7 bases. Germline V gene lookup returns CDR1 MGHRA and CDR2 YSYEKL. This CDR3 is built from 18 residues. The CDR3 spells CTSSHTTGTVPNTGELFF. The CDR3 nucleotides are TGCACCAGCAGCCATACGACCGGGACAGTGCCCAACACCGGGGAGCTGTTTTTT.

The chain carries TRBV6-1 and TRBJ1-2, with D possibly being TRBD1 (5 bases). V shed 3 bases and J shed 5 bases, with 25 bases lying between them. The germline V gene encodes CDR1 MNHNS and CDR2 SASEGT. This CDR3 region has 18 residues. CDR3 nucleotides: TGTGCCAGCAGTGACCCCGCCGGGTCGGGGGGTTTAGGGTATGGCTACACCTTC. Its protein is CASSDPAGSGGLGYGYTF.

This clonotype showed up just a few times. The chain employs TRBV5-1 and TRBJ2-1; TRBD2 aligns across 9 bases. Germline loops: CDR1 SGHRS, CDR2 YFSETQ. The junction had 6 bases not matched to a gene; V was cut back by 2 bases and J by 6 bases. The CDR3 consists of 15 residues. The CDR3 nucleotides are TGCGCCAGCAGCTTAATTAGCGGGAGCGCCAATGAGCAGTTCTTC. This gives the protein CASSLISGSANEQFF.

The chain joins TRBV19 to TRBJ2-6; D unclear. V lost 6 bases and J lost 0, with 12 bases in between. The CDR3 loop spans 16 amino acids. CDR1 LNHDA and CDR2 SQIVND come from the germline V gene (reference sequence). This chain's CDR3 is CASRETGPSGANVLTF. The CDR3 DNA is TGTGCCAGTAGGGAAACGGGCCCCTCTGGGGCCAACGTCCTGACTTTC.

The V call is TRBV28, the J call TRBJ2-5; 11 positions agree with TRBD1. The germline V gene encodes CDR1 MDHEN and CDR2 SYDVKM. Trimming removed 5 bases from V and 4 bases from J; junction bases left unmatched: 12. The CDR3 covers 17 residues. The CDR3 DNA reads TGTGCCAGCAGTGCCTTTCCCGGGACAGGGGGAGTAGAGACCCAGTACTTC. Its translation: CASSAFPGTGGVETQYF.

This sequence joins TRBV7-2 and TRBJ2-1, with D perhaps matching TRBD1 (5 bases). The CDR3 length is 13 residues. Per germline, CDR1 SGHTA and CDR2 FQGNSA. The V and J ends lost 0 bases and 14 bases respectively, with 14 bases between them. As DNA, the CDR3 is TGTGCCAGCAGCTTAGCGCCTGGGGCTCAGGAGTTCTTC. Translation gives CASSLAPGAQEFF.

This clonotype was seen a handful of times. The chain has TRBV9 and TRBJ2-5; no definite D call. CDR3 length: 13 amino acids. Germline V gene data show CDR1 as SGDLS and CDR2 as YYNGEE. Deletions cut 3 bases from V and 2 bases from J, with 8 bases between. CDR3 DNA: TGTGCCAGCAGCGGACTCGCTCAAGAGACCCAGTACTTC. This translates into CASSGLAQETQYF.

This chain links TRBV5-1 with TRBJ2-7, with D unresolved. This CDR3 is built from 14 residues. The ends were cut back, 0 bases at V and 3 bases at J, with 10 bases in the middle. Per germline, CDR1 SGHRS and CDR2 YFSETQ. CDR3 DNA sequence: TGCGCCAGCAGCTTGGCTGGCTATCGCTACGAGCAGTACTTC. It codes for CASSLAGYRYEQYF.

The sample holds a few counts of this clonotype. The CDR3 sequence is CSALNSGRATYEQYF. The CDR3 DNA is TGCAGTGCACTAAATAGCGGGAGGGCTACCTACGAGCAGTACTTC. This chain joins TRBV20-1 and TRBJ2-7; TRBD2 matches 11 bases. The V segment lost 6 bases and the J segment 2 bases; nucleotides outside the gene matches: 9. CDR3 length: 15 residues. Germline CDR1 and CDR2: DFQATT and SNEGSKA (reference sequence).

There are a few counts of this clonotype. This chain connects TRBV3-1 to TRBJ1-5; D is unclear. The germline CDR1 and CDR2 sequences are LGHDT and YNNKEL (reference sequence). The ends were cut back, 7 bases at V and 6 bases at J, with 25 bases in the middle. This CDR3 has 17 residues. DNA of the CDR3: TGTGCCAGCATGTATAGCCCTATCTTGGGGATCGGTCAGCCCCAGCATTTT. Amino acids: CASMYSPILGIGQPQHF. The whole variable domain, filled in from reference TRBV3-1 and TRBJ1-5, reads DTAVSQTPKYLVTQMGNDKSIKCEQNLGHDTMYWYKQDSKKFLKIMFSYNNKELIINETVPNRFSPKSPDKAHLNLHINSLELGDSAVYFCASMYSPILGIGQPQHFGDGTRLSIL.

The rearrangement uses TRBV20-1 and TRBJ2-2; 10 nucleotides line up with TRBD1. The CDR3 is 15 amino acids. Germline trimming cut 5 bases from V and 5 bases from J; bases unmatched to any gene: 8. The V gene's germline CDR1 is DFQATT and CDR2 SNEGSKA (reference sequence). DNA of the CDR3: TGCAGTGCTCCCGACAGGGGGCATCGGACCGGGGAGCTGTTTTTT. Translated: CSAPDRGHRTGELFF.

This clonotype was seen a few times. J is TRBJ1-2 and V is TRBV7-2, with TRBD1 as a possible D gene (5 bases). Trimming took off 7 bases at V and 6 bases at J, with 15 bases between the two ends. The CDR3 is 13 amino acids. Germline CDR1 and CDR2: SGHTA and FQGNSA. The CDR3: CASTTLKGHGYTF. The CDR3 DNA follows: TGTGCCAGCACCACGTTGAAGGGGCATGGCTACACCTTC. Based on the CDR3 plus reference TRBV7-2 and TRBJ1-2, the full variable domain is GAGVSQSPSNKVTEKGKDVELRCDPISGHTALYWYRQSLGQGLEFLIYFQGNSAPDKSGLPSDRFSAERTGGSVSTLTIQRTQQEDSAVYLCASTTLKGHGYTFGSGTRLTVV.

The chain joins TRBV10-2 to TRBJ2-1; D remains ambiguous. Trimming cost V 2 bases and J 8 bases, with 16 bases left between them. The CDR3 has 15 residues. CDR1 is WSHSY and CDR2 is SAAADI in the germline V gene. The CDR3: CASSEDKLHADEQFF. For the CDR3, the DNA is TGCGCCAGCAGTGAGGACAAACTACATGCCGATGAGCAGTTCTTC.

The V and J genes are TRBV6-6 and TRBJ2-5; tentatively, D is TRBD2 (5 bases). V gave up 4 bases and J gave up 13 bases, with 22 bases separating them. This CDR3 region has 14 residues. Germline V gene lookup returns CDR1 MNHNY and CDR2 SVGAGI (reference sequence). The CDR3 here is CASSFIIKGAFRYF. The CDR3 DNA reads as TGTGCCAGCAGTTTCATCATAAAGGGAGCGTTCAGGTACTTC.

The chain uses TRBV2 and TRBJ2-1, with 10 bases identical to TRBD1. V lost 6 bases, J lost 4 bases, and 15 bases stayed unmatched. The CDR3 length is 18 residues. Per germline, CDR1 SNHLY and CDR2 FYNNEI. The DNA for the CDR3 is TGTGCCAGCAGGGGGAAGATCCGGGGGACAGGGGCTTACAATGAGCAGTTCTTC. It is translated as CASRGKIRGTGAYNEQFF.

The CDR3 coding sequence is TGCGCCAGCAGCTTTTCGGCGGGAGGGTCTGTAAATGAGCAGTTCTTC. It is translated as CASSFSAGGSVNEQFF. The chain carries TRBV5-1 and TRBJ2-1; 9 nucleotides line up with TRBD2. In germline, CDR1 is SGHRS, CDR2 YFSETQ. After removal of 2 bases from V and 7 bases from J, the junction contained 10 bases not matched to a gene. This CDR3 has 16 residues.

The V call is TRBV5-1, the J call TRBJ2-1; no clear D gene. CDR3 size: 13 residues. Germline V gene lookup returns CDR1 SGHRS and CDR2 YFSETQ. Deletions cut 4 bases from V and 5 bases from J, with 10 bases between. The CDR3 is CASSEGQNNEQFF. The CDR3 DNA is TGCGCCAGCAGCGAAGGGCAGAACAATGAGCAGTTCTTC.

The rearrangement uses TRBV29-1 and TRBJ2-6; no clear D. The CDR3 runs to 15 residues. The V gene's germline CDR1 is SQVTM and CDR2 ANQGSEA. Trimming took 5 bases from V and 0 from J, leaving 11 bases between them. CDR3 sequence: CSVSRGNSGANVLTF. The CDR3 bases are TGCAGCGTTTCCAGAGGCAACTCTGGGGCCAACGTCCTGACTTTC.

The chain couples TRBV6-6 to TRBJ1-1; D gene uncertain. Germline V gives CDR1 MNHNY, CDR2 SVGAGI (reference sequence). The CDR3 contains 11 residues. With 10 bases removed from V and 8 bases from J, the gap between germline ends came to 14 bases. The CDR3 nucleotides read TGTGCCACCCAGCCCGGGCGGGAAGCTTTCTTT. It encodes CATQPGREAFF.

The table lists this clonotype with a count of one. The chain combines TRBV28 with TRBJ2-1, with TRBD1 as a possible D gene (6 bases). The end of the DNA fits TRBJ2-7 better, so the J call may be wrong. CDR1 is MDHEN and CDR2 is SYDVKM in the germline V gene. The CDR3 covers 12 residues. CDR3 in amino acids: CASSTGFHEQYF. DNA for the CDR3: TGTGCCAGCAGTACAGGGTTCCACGAGCAGTACTTC.

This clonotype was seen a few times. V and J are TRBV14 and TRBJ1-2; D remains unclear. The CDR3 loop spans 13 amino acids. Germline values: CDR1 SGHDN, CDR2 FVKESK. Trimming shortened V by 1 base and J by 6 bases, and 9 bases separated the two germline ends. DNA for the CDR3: TGTGCCAGCAGCCAAGGCGGGCGGGATGGCTACACCTTC. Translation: CASSQGGRDGYTF.

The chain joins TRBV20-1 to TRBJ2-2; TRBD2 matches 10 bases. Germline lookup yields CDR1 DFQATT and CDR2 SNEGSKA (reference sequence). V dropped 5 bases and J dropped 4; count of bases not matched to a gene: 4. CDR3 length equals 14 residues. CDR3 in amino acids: CSAGSGRVTGELFF. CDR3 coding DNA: TGCAGTGCTGGGAGCGGGAGGGTCACCGGGGAGCTGTTTTTT.

CDR3 in amino acids: CASKRVGTGDTQYF. CDR3 coding DNA: TGTGCCAGCAAACGAGTGGGCACAGGAGATACGCAGTATTTT. This chain uses TRBV6-2 or TRBV6-3 with TRBJ2-3, with D tentatively TRBD1 (5 bases). Deletions cut 7 bases from V and 5 bases from J, with 16 bases between. The CDR3 runs to 14 residues. CDR1 and CDR2 from the germline V gene are MNHEY and SVGEGT.